The source of this TCR beta chain is a study of molecular identifiers for immune sequencing clone quantification. In the case of this clonotype: Its target is not known.

Overall study findings and caveats: With a barcode shared among identical TCR molecules, highly expanded clone sizes could be underestimated.

Germline CDR1 and CDR2: MNHEY and SMNVEV (reference sequence). This CDR3 spans 14 amino acids. Deletions cut 5 bases from V and 7 bases from J, with 18 bases between. Listed TCR primers, together with previously described methods, were used for the bulk TCR libraries. TCRdb redid the calling of the PCR reads with MiXCR, one entry per CDR3 protein. The sample shows about 97,000 distinct CDR3 sequences, around 24% of them seen only once. Libraries of naive CD8 cells were prepared from approximately 20,000 to 1,000,000 sorted cells using 10%, 30% or 50% RNA. Sorting isolated naive CD8 T cells as CD8+CD4-CCR7+CD45RA+ events.

The chain combines TRBV27 with TRBJ2-7; weak D call: TRBD2 (5 bases). The receptor's source is a human donor in good health. Some libraries in this study had Jurkat cell RNA spiked in. The sample was naive CD8+ T cells from blood, with Jurkat cell RNA spiked in. Subset noted: FACS-sorted CD8+CD4-CCR7+CD45RA+ naive T cells. The CDR3 nucleotides are TGTGCCAGCAGTCCCGGCCAGCCCCGGAGGGAGCAGTACTTC. Translated, it gives CASSPGQPRREQYF.